One and the same sample provided the 31 T cell receptor beta chains below, sequenced in a study of radiotherapy plus CTLA-4 blockade in lung cancer (dated by TCRdb to 2016 to 2018). The library was generated by the immunoSEQ multiplex PCR assay. TCRdb carries this immuneACCESS record with in-frame sequences only. Its versions omit some clonotypes, under half of them owing to an unresolved V gene in the studies checked, with the rest unexplained. This sample holds roughly 110,000 clones; roughly 80% were observed only once. The ten biggest clones cover less than 4% of the sample. The source material was peripheral blood, sampled from a patient treated with radiotherapy plus ipilimumab. These receptors originate from a human donor with non-small cell lung cancer that progressed on radiotherapy plus ipilimumab. Some clones in this sample may be carry-over from other donors' samples.

The chain couples TRBV7-2 to TRBJ1-6; a possible D gene is TRBD1 (6 bases). Deletions cut 8 bases from V and 1 base from J, with 12 bases between. This CDR3 comprises 15 residues. Germline V gene data show CDR1 as SGHTA and CDR2 as FQGNSA. The CDR3 is CASGLRGSYNSPLHF. Here the CDR3 DNA reads TGTGCCAGCGGACTGAGGGGGTCCTATAATTCACCCCTCCACTTT.

The chain employs TRBV7-6 and TRBJ2-7, with D tentatively TRBD2 (5 bases). The CDR3 is 14 amino acids. V gave up 1 base and J gave up 6 bases, with 13 bases separating them. Germline V gene data show CDR1 as SGHVS and CDR2 as FNYEAQ. For the CDR3, the DNA is TGTGCCAGCAGCTTAGAGGTTCGCGGAGGCGAGCAGTACTTC. It translates to CASSLEVRGGEQYF.

This clone showed up just once. This sequence joins TRBV7-9 and TRBJ2-1, with 12 bases that match TRBD1. V dropped 3 bases and J dropped 7; count of bases not matched to a gene: 4. Germline loops: CDR1 SEHNR, CDR2 FQNEAQ (reference sequence). The CDR3 loop spans 15 amino acids. The CDR3 coding sequence is TGTGCCAGCAGCTTCGGGACAGGGGGCATAAATGAGCAGTTCTTC. Its protein product is CASSFGTGGINEQFF.

The gene calls are TRBV6-6 and TRBJ2-5, with D possibly matching TRBD2 (5 bases). Germline loops: CDR1 MNHNY, CDR2 SVGAGI (reference sequence). This CDR3 is 16 amino acids long. CDR3 protein: CASGPFMTQYQETQYF. Here the CDR3 DNA reads TGTGCGAGCGGACCTTTTATGACACAGTACCAAGAGACCCAGTACTTC.

The CDR3 reads CASSAAVGYTF. Here the CDR3 DNA reads TGTGCCAGCAGTGCAGCTGTTGGCTACACCTTC. The chain links TRBV28 to TRBJ1-2; D gene unclear. This CDR3 region has 11 residues. Germline values: CDR1 MDHEN, CDR2 SYDVKM. V lost 5 bases to trimming and J lost 7 bases, with 8 bases between them.

The genes are TRBV5-1 and TRBJ2-5; D might be TRBD1 (6 bases). Germline V gives CDR1 SGHRS, CDR2 YFSETQ. The CDR3 contains 15 residues. Trimming removed 3 bases at V and 4 bases at J, with 16 bases between. CDR3 coding DNA: TGCGCCAGCAGCTCCCTGGGGAGAGGGGGAGAGACCCAGTACTTC. It yields the protein CASSSLGRGGETQYF.

J is TRBJ2-7 and V is TRBV5-6; 8 nucleotides agree with TRBD1. The CDR3 is made up of 13 amino acids. Germline V lookup: CDR1 SGHDT, CDR2 YYEEEE. V lost 1 base, J lost 6 bases, and 3 bases stayed unmatched. The CDR3 here is CASSLWTGREQYF. The CDR3 DNA is TGTGCCAGCAGCTTGTGGACAGGGCGCGAGCAGTACTTC.

The chain couples TRBV11-2 to TRBJ2-1, with TRBD2 identical over 8 bases. V gave up 3 bases and J gave up 7 bases; unmatched junction bases: 2. Germline V gene sequence: CDR1 SGHAT, CDR2 FQNNGV. This CDR3 has 13 amino acids. The CDR3 DNA is TGTGCCAGCAGCTTCGGACTAGCAAATGAGCAGTTCTTC. Translated: CASSFGLANEQFF.

CDR3 loop: CASSQDLGAYEQYF. The CDR3 DNA is TGTGCCAGCAGCCAAGACCTGGGGGCCTACGAGCAGTACTTC. The chain recombines TRBV14 with TRBJ2-7, with D perhaps matching TRBD1 or TRBD2 (5 bases each). This CDR3 has 14 residues. In germline, CDR1 is SGHDN, CDR2 FVKESK. V dropped 0 bases and J dropped 2 bases, with 8 bases sitting between them.

This clone was seen a few times. Within the sample, other DNA sequences also encode this same CDR3. The rearrangement uses TRBV5-6 and TRBJ1-3; D is uncertain. Trimming took 0 bases from V and 1 from J, leaving 5 bases between them. The CDR3 runs to 14 residues. Germline V gene lookup returns CDR1 SGHDT and CDR2 YYEEEE. The CDR3 sequence is CASSLGGSGNTIYF. CDR3 nucleotide sequence: TGTGCCAGCAGCTTGGGGGGTTCTGGAAACACCATATATTTT.

Here the CDR3 DNA reads TGCGCCAGCAGCCCTCAGACAGGGGGCCCCGGGGAGCTGTTTTTT. This gives the protein CASSPQTGGPGELFF. The chain combines TRBV5-1 with TRBJ2-2; 10 bases map to TRBD1. Trimming removed 4 bases from V and 6 bases from J; junction bases left unmatched: 6. CDR3 length: 15 residues. Looked up from germline, CDR1 is SGHRS and CDR2 is YFSETQ.

CDR3 nucleotide sequence: TGCAGCGGAAGGGGATACACCGGGGAGCTGTTTTTT. It specifies CSGRGYTGELFF. The V and J genes are TRBV29-1 and TRBJ2-2; TRBD1 might be the D (5 bases). With 7 bases removed from V and 3 bases from J, the gap between germline ends came to 9 bases. The CDR3 totals 12 residues. CDR1 and CDR2 from the germline V gene are SQVTM and ANQGSEA.

V is TRBV5-6 and J is TRBJ2-7; TRBD2 matches 7 bases. The CDR3 sequence is 12 residues long. Losses at the gene ends were 2 bases for V and 9 bases for J; bases not matched to a gene: 5. The V gene's germline CDR1 is SGHDT and CDR2 YYEEEE. The CDR3 loop reads CASSLSGVAQYF. The CDR3 DNA follows: TGTGCCAGCAGCTTAAGCGGGGTCGCGCAGTACTTC.

V and J are TRBV28 and TRBJ1-5; the D gene is possibly TRBD1 (6 bases). Trimming stripped 9 bases from V and 0 bases from J, with 12 bases between. The CDR3 covers 14 residues. Germline CDR1 is MDHEN and CDR2 is SYDVKM. The CDR3 reads CASEQGGSNQPQHF. In DNA, the CDR3 is TGTGCCAGTGAACAGGGAGGTAGCAATCAGCCCCAGCATTTT. The full variable domain, rest sourced from reference TRBV28 and TRBJ1-5, is DVKVTQSSRYLVKRTGEKVFLECVQDMDHENMFWYRQDPGLGLRLIYFSYDVKMKEKGDIPEGYSVSREKKERFSLILESASTNQTSMYLCASEQGGSNQPQHFGDGTRLSIL.

The CDR3 nucleotides are TGTGCCAGCAGCTTGGGGCCAGGGGGCCACTACGAGCAGTACTTC. This codes for CASSLGPGGHYEQYF. V and J are TRBV5-4 and TRBJ2-7, with 8 positions matching TRBD1. Looked up from germline, CDR1 is SGHNT and CDR2 is YYREEE (reference sequence). V dropped 0 bases and J dropped 3; count of bases not matched to a gene: 5. The CDR3 loop spans 15 amino acids.

This chain uses TRBV27 with TRBJ1-1; TRBD1 might be the D (6 bases). Germline V gene lookup returns CDR1 MNHEY and CDR2 SMNVEV (reference sequence). V lost 8 bases and J lost 0, with 13 bases in between. CDR3 length equals 14 residues. The DNA for the CDR3 is TGTGCCAGCCCTATCAGGGGAATGAACACTGAAGCTTTCTTT. Translating it yields CASPIRGMNTEAFF.

This chain links TRBV2 with TRBJ2-7; 10 bases match TRBD1. Trimming took 5 bases from V and 2 from J; bases not matched to a gene: 3. Germline-derived CDR1 and CDR2 are SNHLY and FYNNEI. This CDR3 is built from 14 residues. CDR3 sequence: CASSLDRGTYEQYF. For the CDR3, the DNA is TGTGCCAGCAGTCTGGACAGGGGGACCTACGAGCAGTACTTC.

V gene TRBV19 combines with J gene TRBJ1-2; D might be TRBD1 (5 bases). The CDR3 covers 11 residues. V was shortened by 3 bases and J by 6 bases, with 5 bases between the two germline ends. Germline CDR1 LNHDA, CDR2 SQIVND (reference sequence). The CDR3 sequence is CASSIRDGYTF. CDR3 in DNA: TGTGCCAGTAGTATCAGGGATGGCTACACCTTC. The complete variable domain, with remaining parts taken from reference TRBV19 and TRBJ1-2, reads DGGITQSPKYLFRKEGQNVTLSCEQNLNHDAMYWYRQDPGQGLRLIYYSQIVNDFQKGDIAEGYSVSREKKESFPLTVTSAQKNPTAFYLCASSIRDGYTFGSGTRLTVV.

The gene calls are TRBV19 and TRBJ1-1; D is perhaps TRBD1 (5 bases). Per germline, CDR1 LNHDA and CDR2 SQIVND (reference sequence). The CDR3 length is 15 residues. Between the trimmed V and J ends, which lost 3 bases and 5 bases, there was a span of 16 bases. The CDR3 reads CASSISPGGRTEAFF. As DNA, the CDR3 is TGTGCCAGTAGTATTTCCCCGGGGGGGAGGACTGAAGCTTTCTTT.

This chain connects TRBV6-1 to TRBJ1-2; 7 bases agree with TRBD1. The CDR3 runs 16 residues. The trim removed 0 bases at V and 4 bases at J, leaving 8 bases unmatched. CDR1 is MNHNS, CDR2 SASEGT, per germline. The CDR3 nucleotides are TGTGCCAGCAGTGAAGCGGTGACAGGGCCTTTCTATGGCTACACCTTC. It codes for CASSEAVTGPFYGYTF.

This chain joins TRBV5-1 and TRBJ1-2, with TRBD1 as a possible D gene (6 bases). Looked up from germline, CDR1 is SGHRS and CDR2 is YFSETQ. The CDR3 is 14 amino acids. Trimming removed 4 bases at V and 0 bases at J, with 10 bases between. The CDR3 bases are TGCGCCAGCAGCCAGGACAGAACTAACTATGGCTACACCTTC. Amino acid sequence: CASSQDRTNYGYTF.

The rearrangement links TRBV20-1 to TRBJ1-4; D may be TRBD1 (5 bases). Germline values: CDR1 DFQATT, CDR2 SNEGSKA (reference sequence). The CDR3 is 11 amino acids. CDR3 in DNA: TGCAGCCCAGGGAAAAGTGAAAAACTGTTTTTT. This encodes CSPGKSEKLFF.

The rearrangement joins TRBV30 to TRBJ2-1; 11 nucleotides agree with TRBD2. Trimming cost V 0 bases and J 7 bases; bases outside gene matches: 11. CDR3 length equals 17 residues. Germline V CDR1 and CDR2: GTSNPN, SVGIG (reference sequence). Here the CDR3 DNA reads TGTGCCTGGAGTGTCCCAGTACTAGCGGGGGCATGGAATGAGCAGTTCTTC. This sequence encodes CAWSVPVLAGAWNEQFF. The whole variable domain, filled in from reference TRBV30 and TRBJ2-1, reads SQTIHQWPATLVQPVGSPLSLECTVEGTSNPNLYWYRQAAGRGLQLLFYSVGIGQISSEVPQNLSASRPQDRQFILSSKKLLLSDSGFYLCAWSVPVLAGAWNEQFFGPGTRLTVL.

The V and J genes are TRBV11-2 and TRBJ1-4, with D unresolved. CDR1 is SGHAT, CDR2 FQNNGV, per germline. The germline V and J ends were trimmed by 3 bases and 13 bases, with 9 bases remaining between them. The CDR3 is 11 amino acids. Here the CDR3 DNA reads TGTGCCAGCAGCTTGAACGGTCGACTGTTTTTT. It encodes CASSLNGRLFF.

This CDR3 reads CASSLDRFGEQYF. In DNA form, the CDR3 reads TGCGCCAGCAGCTTGGACAGGTTCGGCGAGCAGTACTTC. The rearrangement uses TRBV5-1 and TRBJ2-7; possibly TRBD1 for D (5 bases). Trimming took off 0 bases at V and 6 bases at J, with 10 bases between the two ends. Germline V lookup: CDR1 SGHRS, CDR2 YFSETQ. The CDR3 has 13 amino acids.

The chain has TRBV5-4 and TRBJ2-3; TRBD2 might be the D (7 bases). Germline CDR1 and CDR2: SGHNT and YYREEE (reference sequence). V shed 4 bases and J shed 0 bases, with 15 bases lying between them. The CDR3 covers 16 residues. The CDR3 loop is CASSRGAGTSTDTQYF. In nucleotides, the CDR3 is TGTGCCAGCAGCCGGGGGGCGGGTACTAGCACAGATACGCAGTATTTT. Combining the CDR3 with reference TRBV5-4 and TRBJ2-3 gives the whole variable domain ETGVTQSPTHLIKTRGQQVTLRCSSQSGHNTVSWYQQALGQGPQFIFQYYREEENGRGNFPPRFSGLQFPNYSSELNVNALELDDSALYLCASSRGAGTSTDTQYFGPGTRLTVL.

The chain uses TRBV18 and TRBJ2-3; 7 bases match TRBD1. In germline, CDR1 is KGHSH, CDR2 LQKENI. The CDR3 totals 14 residues. V trimming: 3 bases; J trimming: 2 bases; junction bases outside the gene matches: 2. The CDR3 bases are TGTGCCAGCTCACCGGGACAGTTCACAGATACGCAGTATTTT. The encoded protein is CASSPGQFTDTQYF.

This chain connects TRBV2 to TRBJ1-2, with TRBD1 matching 10 bases. Germline V gene data show CDR1 as SNHLY and CDR2 as FYNNEI. Unmatched junction bases numbered 5, after V lost 6 bases and J lost 7 bases. The CDR3 runs to 13 residues. Here the CDR3 reads CASRVRDRGGYTF. CDR3 sequence (DNA): TGTGCCAGCAGGGTCCGGGACAGGGGTGGCTACACCTTC.

The chain carries TRBV7-9 and TRBJ2-7, with a weak D call TRBD2 (6 bases). The CDR3 runs to 13 residues. Germline CDR1 SEHNR, CDR2 FQNEAQ (reference sequence). The ends were cut back, 5 bases at V and 4 bases at J, with 12 bases in the middle. The CDR3 protein is CASSPEGKYEQYF. The CDR3, as DNA: TGTGCCAGCAGCCCGGAGGGGAAGTACGAGCAGTACTTC.

The chain uses TRBV6-6 and TRBJ1-1; TRBD1 might be the D (6 bases). This CDR3 spans 13 amino acids. Germline V gene sequence: CDR1 MNHNY, CDR2 SVGAGI (reference sequence). V was clipped by 6 bases and J by 5 bases, with 13 bases between them. The CDR3 reads CASSLTGRTEAFF. The CDR3 nucleotides read TGTGCCAGCAGCCTTACAGGGAGGACTGAAGCTTTCTTT.

V is TRBV2 and J is TRBJ2-7, with D possibly being TRBD2 (6 bases). Trimming stripped 4 bases from V and 4 bases from J, with 11 bases between. Germline assignment: CDR1 SNHLY and CDR2 FYNNEI. The CDR3 spans 13 residues. The CDR3 DNA follows: TGTGCCAGCAGTGCCGGGGGAAGATACGAGCAGTACTTC. This codes for CASSAGGRYEQYF.